The clone carrying this TCR beta chain was seen a few times. Its specificity is not known. This CDR3 comprises 15 residues. Germline CDR1 and CDR2: MNHNS and SASEGT. The J segment lost 1 base and the V segment lost 5 bases, leaving 5 bases of the junction unmatched. The time point is: late sampling 161 to 241 days after vaccination in a few convalescent patients. Regarding treatment: roughly 11-day PBMC culture with coronavirus spike peptide pools or control peptides (ViraFEST assay). Before TCRs were sequenced, ViraFEST expanded antigen-specific T cells with peptide pools. The data are from a study of vaccination and CD4 T cells after COVID-19. Study-wide context: Overlapping peptides of the spike proteins of SARS-CoV-2, HCoV-NL63, HCoV-OC43 and HCoV-229E were used for cell stimulation.

Cultured CD4+ T cell DNA was sequenced using the Oncomine TCR Beta short-read assay. TCRdb reprocessed the PCR reads with MiXCR, giving one entry per CDR3 protein. Among approximately 23,000 distinct CDR3 sequences listed, around 41% were seen once. The TCR comes from a human donor who had recovered from COVID-19. The genes are TRBV6-1 and TRBJ2-5; TRBD2 aligns across 9 bases. Here the sequenced sample was CD4+ T cells from blood, cultured in vitro, taken about 7 months after SARS-CoV-2 vaccination. CDR3 DNA sequence: TGTGCCAGCAGTAGACTAGCGGAGGGCCAAGAGACCCAGTACTTC. Translation gives CASSRLAEGQETQYF.